This entry concerns a single TCR beta chain. Its antigen remains unknown. Time point noted: newly diagnosed GD, antithyroid drugs for less than 3 months. Following extraction of RNA from PBMCs, that RNA was used to make the TCR library. Assembly of TCR beta libraries relied on iRepertoire HTBI primers together with Arm-PCR of CDR3 regions. Using its own MiXCR run on the multiplex PCR reads, TCRdb lists one record per CDR3 protein. The sample has hundreds of thousands of distinct CDR3 sequences, 16% seen once. The length of the CDR3 is 11 residues. Germline V lookup: CDR1 LGHDT, CDR2 YNNKEL (reference sequence). Trimming stripped 3 bases from V and 8 bases from J, with 7 bases between. The data are from a study of regulatory T cells in long-lasting Graves disease. Broader study findings: Persistent patients shared 2,500 to 3,000 public clonotypes among themselves. Newly diagnosed patients shared fewer, at about a thousand.

This sample also appeared in a second study, on T cells in Graves' hyperthyroidism and ophthalmopathy. That source adds: The study defined stable Graves' hyperthyroidism as no ophthalmopathy progression within 18 months. The patients, who ranged from 18 to 65 in age, presented with newly diagnosed hyperthyroidism lasting under 2 months.

Sequenced here: peripheral blood mononuclear cells (PBMCs), sampled at new diagnosis, from a patient treated with antithyroid drugs. The chain is built from TRBV3-1 and TRBJ1-2; D is unresolved. The receptor was isolated from a man aged 35 to 55 with Graves disease. Written as DNA, the CDR3 is TGTGCCAGCAGCCAGGGTGCAGGCTACACCTTC. Protein sequence: CASSQGAGYTF.